The following is a T cell receptor (beta chain) sequence with its context. It has no known antigen specificity. No quality values exist for individual bases; no much larger clone is one base distant. These data come from a study of healthy donors' naive CD4 and CD8 T cells (dated by TCRdb to between 2014 and 2017). At the level of the whole study: Donor selection covered three age groups (20-25, 40-50 and 60-70 years) with roughly 6 people in each, and the resulting cohort had a mean age of roughly 45 and was half female. Peripheral blood mononuclear cells were obtained from some 20 unrelated, healthy individuals. For TCR alpha, a new primer set was designed to cover all functional IMGT alpha gene variants, and all other steps followed the beta-chain workflow. Donors were HLA-typed by sequencing at HLA-A, -B, -C, -DRB1, -DQB1 and -DPB1 using the SBTexcellerator protocol, an ABI3130xl analyzer and SBTengine software. To examine how TCR variation is linked to lineage commitment, the study sequenced rearranged TCR alpha and beta chains from naive CD4+ and CD8+ T cells. General findings and caveats noted by the study authors: Because alpha and beta chains were sequenced in bulk and could not be paired, the effects of the two chains in combination were not assessed. Possible repertoire bias from homeostatic proliferation of naive T cells was not directly addressed. V genes, J genes and CDR3 charge together appeared to explain around 13% of CD4/CD8 propensity variance, in a largely additive manner. Reportedly, most V and J gene segments showed bias between naive CD4+ and CD8+ cells, and this bias held consistently across donors regardless of HLA genotype. In both chains, CD4+ lineage was linked to a positively charged CDR3, whereas CD8+ lineage was linked to a negatively charged CDR3.

TCRdb names 454 GS FLX Titanium as the instrument used. A previously published linear amplification protocol was used to build TCR libraries from roughly 480 ng of total RNA. The Roche/454 Genome Sequencer with Titanium chemistry was used for sequencing. The original methods were these. Some 83,000 rearranged TCR alpha transcripts were sequenced from roughly five of the healthy donors. Duplicate transcripts were dropped, and unique TCR clonotypes were identified by the CDR3 junction according to IMGT nomenclature. In R 2.13.0, logistic regression modeled CD4 versus CD8 status on V and J genes, adjusting for donor effects, with Bonferroni correction for multiple testing. The public reads were quality trimmed at Q25 with fastp and then assembled into clones with MiXCR by TCRdb, keeping productive beta chains. Under each unique CDR3 protein, matching rows form one entry showing the most common genes and DNA. The V and J calls were determined by TCRdb, not by the authors. The sample contains approximately 200,000 distinct CDR3 sequences, over 60% of them found a single time. The top ten clones comprise roughly 2.4% of the sample.

The germline V gene (reference sequence) yields MNHEY for CDR1 and SMNVEV for CDR2. V lost 3 bases and J lost 2 bases; the stretch between them is 8 bases long. The CDR3 runs 13 amino acids, cysteine and phenylalanine included. Only the CDR3 region is kept as DNA, spanning 39 bases read in frame from base 1. Cells with a CD4+CD8-CD45RO-CD45RA+ profile were isolated by FACS and defined as naive CD4+ T cells, and those with a CD8+CD4-CD45RA+CD27bright profile were defined as naive CD8+ T cells. Antibodies against CD4 (RPA-T4), CD8 (SK1), CD27 (O323), CD45RA (HI100) and CD45RO (UCHL1) were used for sorting.

This TCR was sampled from a pool of human donors in good health; the sample pools cells from several healthy donors. The sequenced sample was naive CD4+ and CD8+ T cells sorted from blood, pooled from several donors. The cell subset or site label, read with the paper, signifies: FACS-sorted naive CD4+ (CD45RO-CD45RA+) and naive CD8+ (CD45RA+CD27bright) T cells. In this chain, TRBV27 is recombined with TRBJ2-7; the D gene could be TRBD1 or TRBD2, each one agreeing over 6 bases. The CDR3 has the sequence CASSFRGPYEQYF. In nucleotides, the sequence is TGTGCCAGCAGTTTCCGGGGGCCCTACGAGCAGTACTTC.